A selection of T cell receptor beta chains follows, all from one sample in a study of blood T cell repertoires in COVID-19. The method was immunoSEQ multiplex PCR; TCRdb's version includes in-frame clones alone and lacks a portion of them. This sample yields some 140,000 clones, of which roughly 80% are seen a single time; approximately 32% belongs to the top ten. Sequenced material: peripheral blood. All receptors come from a woman aged 55-70 years with acute or convalescent COVID-19. Both conserved end residues are part of each CDR3. D genes are given only for firm matches. A clone size is listed for some rows: how often the clone was seen (once, few, many), or a class if it is expanded.

abundance: -; d_gene: -; v_gene: TRBV6-6; CDR3aa: CATSWRDSPSTDTQYF
abundance: -; d_gene: -; v_gene: TRBV4-1; CDR3aa: CASSHQRGSPLHF
abundance: -; d_gene: TRBD2; v_gene: TRBV2; CDR3aa: CASSPSGGSLGETQYF
abundance: -; d_gene: TRBD2; v_gene: TRBV5-1; CDR3aa: CASSSRTSGAGETQYF
abundance: -; d_gene: -; v_gene: TRBV30; CDR3aa: CAWRLAQWNEQFF
abundance: few; d_gene: -; v_gene: TRBV24-1; CDR3aa: CATMREKLFF
abundance: once; d_gene: TRBD1; v_gene: TRBV9; CDR3aa: CASSASRGDRGESGANVLTF
abundance: -; d_gene: -; v_gene: TRBV5-1; CDR3aa: CASSIEETQYF
abundance: -; d_gene: -; v_gene: TRBV7-9; CDR3aa: CASSLGAGKGYTF
abundance: -; d_gene: -; v_gene: TRBV4-1; CDR3aa: CASSQDQGSTQHF
abundance: -; d_gene: TRBD1; v_gene: TRBV4-1; CDR3aa: CASSQDPGQALRQPLHF
abundance: few; d_gene: -; v_gene: TRBV20-1; CDR3aa: CSASQGSNGYTF
abundance: -; d_gene: TRBD1; v_gene: TRBV6-5; CDR3aa: CASWTGISNQPQHF
abundance: -; d_gene: -; v_gene: TRBV28; CDR3aa: CVSGQIFKSNYGYTF
abundance: -; d_gene: -; v_gene: TRBV5-1; CDR3aa: CASSFTVGGNEQFF
abundance: -; d_gene: TRBD1; v_gene: TRBV28; CDR3aa: CASGLGQGPFEAFF
abundance: -; d_gene: TRBD2; v_gene: TRBV15; CDR3aa: CATSSGVASGTQETQYF
abundance: -; d_gene: TRBD2; v_gene: TRBV9; CDR3aa: CASSVAGRGAETQYF
abundance: few; d_gene: TRBD2; v_gene: TRBV6-2/TRBV6-3; CDR3aa: CASSYSASGQETQYF
abundance: -; d_gene: -; v_gene: TRBV19; CDR3aa: CARAPDFSYEQYF
abundance: -; d_gene: TRBD2; v_gene: TRBV9; CDR3aa: CASSVATSGALQGTQYF
abundance: -; d_gene: -; v_gene: TRBV28; CDR3aa: CASRRASGTTNEKLFF
abundance: -; d_gene: TRBD1; v_gene: TRBV28; CDR3aa: CASAIGGTGGEKLFF
abundance: -; d_gene: -; v_gene: TRBV24-1; CDR3aa: CATSDLIGGFNEQFF
abundance: -; d_gene: TRBD1; v_gene: TRBV6-5; CDR3aa: CASRTGTGGGETQYF
abundance: few; d_gene: TRBD1; v_gene: TRBV3-1/TRBV3-2; CDR3aa: CASSQGTGANTEAFF
abundance: -; d_gene: -; v_gene: TRBV6-4; CDR3aa: CASSLGGDSNEQFF
abundance: -; d_gene: TRBD2; v_gene: TRBV11-2; CDR3aa: CASGRGGTDTQYF
abundance: -; d_gene: -; v_gene: TRBV10-1; CDR3aa: CASSGMAGELFF
abundance: -; d_gene: -; v_gene: TRBV30; CDR3aa: CAWSVRPFETQYF
abundance: once; d_gene: TRBD1; v_gene: TRBV2; CDR3aa: CASSGTGRLGSPLHF
abundance: -; d_gene: TRBD2; v_gene: TRBV19; CDR3aa: CASRTSGSRYNEQFF
abundance: once; d_gene: TRBD1; v_gene: TRBV19; CDR3aa: CASSIDPDREKLFF
abundance: -; d_gene: TRBD1; v_gene: TRBV18; CDR3aa: CASSKEAGTGYSGNTIYF
abundance: -; d_gene: TRBD1; v_gene: TRBV10-3; CDR3aa: CAISPTGANSNQPQHF
abundance: -; d_gene: -; v_gene: TRBV6-5; CDR3aa: CAAQEGFAYGYTF
abundance: -; d_gene: -; v_gene: TRBV6-5; CDR3aa: CASKGGSNSPLHF
abundance: -; d_gene: TRBD1; v_gene: TRBV5-1; CDR3aa: CASSVGQATDTQYF
abundance: few; d_gene: TRBD1; v_gene: TRBV5-8; CDR3aa: CASSRDRNNEQFF
abundance: -; d_gene: TRBD2; v_gene: TRBV2; CDR3aa: CASMRGWGGETQYF
abundance: -; d_gene: TRBD1; v_gene: TRBV10-1; CDR3aa: CARWGQNTDTQYF
abundance: -; d_gene: -; v_gene: TRBV2; CDR3aa: CASRLQGGIQPQHF
abundance: -; d_gene: -; v_gene: TRBV3-1/TRBV3-2; CDR3aa: CASSLREGNTEAFF
abundance: -; d_gene: TRBD1; v_gene: TRBV7-9; CDR3aa: CASSLGTGGPNTEAFF
abundance: -; d_gene: TRBD2; v_gene: TRBV6-1; CDR3aa: CASSDKRGVSNEQFF
abundance: -; d_gene: TRBD1; v_gene: TRBV11-2; CDR3aa: CASSSTGGSSPLHF
abundance: -; d_gene: -; v_gene: TRBV12-2; CDR3aa: CASRLTGRRRTEAFF
abundance: -; d_gene: -; v_gene: TRBV11-3; CDR3aa: CASSLGQTSTGELFF
abundance: -; d_gene: TRBD1; v_gene: TRBV3-1/TRBV3-2; CDR3aa: CASSQTQGTQPQHF
abundance: -; d_gene: -; v_gene: TRBV3-1/TRBV3-2; CDR3aa: CASSHPGREKLFF
abundance: -; d_gene: TRBD1; v_gene: TRBV7-9; CDR3aa: CASSLAGTGGNGYTF